The 29 T cell receptor beta chains in this list originate from one sample, sequenced in a study of blood T cell dynamics during melanoma immunotherapy. Time point meaning: pre-treatment baseline. The table came from immunoSEQ multiplex PCR; TCRdb's copy has only in-frame clones and leaves some out. The sample has around 13,000 clones, just over 85% seen once. The sequenced sample was blood, obtained from a patient treated with checkpoint blockade. The receptors were sampled from a human donor with melanoma.

The genes are TRBV30 and TRBJ1-6; D gene unclear. The germline gives CDR1 GTSNPN, CDR2 SVGIG (reference sequence). The CDR3 runs 12 residues. The V end lost 3 bases, the J end lost 10 bases, and 10 bases lay between the germline ends. CDR3 sequence (DNA): TGTGCCTGGAGGCCCACCGGATCACCCCTCCACTTT. Translation gives CAWRPTGSPLHF.

The chain joins TRBV9 to TRBJ2-3; D gene ambiguous. Germline V lookup: CDR1 SGDLS, CDR2 YYNGEE. CDR3 size: 15 residues. Trimming removed 4 bases at V and 3 bases at J, with 15 bases between. CDR3 residues: CASSPWASRTDTQYF. CDR3 bases: TGTGCCAGCAGCCCCTGGGCTAGTCGGACAGATACGCAGTATTTT.

A few counts support this clone. The V call is TRBV10-2, the J call TRBJ2-1; D is possibly TRBD1 (5 bases). The CDR3 spans 13 residues. Germline V gene data show CDR1 as WSHSY and CDR2 as SAAADI. V shed 4 bases and J shed 8 bases, with 12 bases lying between them. The CDR3 loop is CASSGVLGDEQFF. The CDR3 DNA follows: TGCGCCAGCAGTGGAGTCCTAGGGGATGAGCAGTTCTTC.

The genes are TRBV2 and TRBJ1-6; D remains ambiguous. The CDR3 runs 15 residues. The V gene's germline CDR1 is SNHLY and CDR2 FYNNEI. Trimming cost V 7 bases and J 0 bases, with 10 bases left between them. The CDR3 is CASKRQSSYNSPLHF. CDR3 DNA sequence: TGTGCCAGCAAGCGTCAGAGCTCCTATAATTCACCCCTCCACTTT.

The chain recombines TRBV5-1 with TRBJ2-2, with 7 bases aligning to TRBD1. V shed 3 bases, J shed 7 bases, and the junction held 21 bases outside the gene matches. The CDR3 runs 19 residues. Germline lookup yields CDR1 SGHRS and CDR2 YFSETQ. CDR3 sequence: CASSSLRDRGRQRGGELFF. DNA of the CDR3: TGCGCCAGCAGCTCCCTCCGGGACAGAGGCCGTCAGCGAGGCGGGGAGCTGTTTTTT.

The chain joins TRBV6-5 to TRBJ1-4; D might be TRBD1 (5 bases). Trimming shortened V by 0 bases and J by 8 bases, and 10 bases separated the two germline ends. The CDR3 spans 14 residues. Germline V CDR1 and CDR2: MNHEY, SVGAGI. CDR3 coding DNA: TGTGCCAGCAGTTACTCGAGCTGGGACGAAAAACTGTTTTTT. Protein product: CASSYSSWDEKLFF.

The chain carries TRBV10-3 and TRBJ2-7; 8 nucleotides align to TRBD2. The CDR3 covers 14 residues. The germline gives CDR1 ENHRY, CDR2 SYGVKD. The V and J ends lost 10 bases and 6 bases, in that order; junction bases with no gene match: 14. CDR3 nucleotides: TGTGCCACCAAGCGGGACGCGGGAGGCTCCGAGCAGTACTTC. Its translation: CATKRDAGGSEQYF.

The chain employs TRBV19 and TRBJ1-3, with unresolved D. The ends were cut back, 3 bases at V and 0 bases at J, with 9 bases in the middle. The CDR3 length is 15 residues. Germline V gene lookup returns CDR1 LNHDA and CDR2 SQIVND (reference sequence). The CDR3: CASSMRRISGNTIYF. In DNA, the CDR3 is TGTGCCAGTAGTATGCGGCGAATCTCTGGAAACACCATATATTTT.

This chain joins TRBV10-3 and TRBJ1-2; possible D gene TRBD1, 6 bases. This CDR3 comprises 13 residues. Per germline, CDR1 ENHRY and CDR2 SYGVKD. V lost 10 bases, J lost 4 bases, and 16 bases lay in between. CDR3 residues: CATHGGSGYGYTF. CDR3 nucleotide sequence: TGTGCCACCCACGGGGGCTCCGGCTATGGCTACACCTTC.

This clone was seen more than once but under ten times. In DNA, the CDR3 is TGTGCCAGCAGTGACTCGGAGGGAGGAGGCACTGAAGCTTTCTTT. This encodes CASSDSEGGGTEAFF. This rearrangement joins TRBV6-4 to TRBJ1-1; D remains ambiguous. The V end lost 0 bases, the J end lost 4 bases, and 12 bases lay between the germline ends. This CDR3 region has 15 residues. The germline gives CDR1 MRHNA, CDR2 SNTAGT.

The chain uses TRBV14 and TRBJ1-6; D gene uncertain. In germline, CDR1 is SGHDN, CDR2 FVKESK. The CDR3 runs 12 residues. V was clipped by 4 bases and J by 15 bases, with 13 bases between them. The CDR3: CASSLPGGLLHF. For the CDR3, the DNA is TGTGCCAGCAGCCTGCCTGGAGGACTCCTCCACTTT.

The V and J genes are TRBV5-1 and TRBJ1-1; D gene ambiguous. Germline values: CDR1 SGHRS, CDR2 YFSETQ. The CDR3 spans 15 residues. V was cut by 4 bases and J by 2 bases, with 15 bases left in between. The CDR3 nucleotides are TGCGCCAGCAGCCCGGGTCAGGAGCCTAACACTGAAGCTTTCTTT. Translated: CASSPGQEPNTEAFF.

This clone was detected once. The chain combines TRBV4-1 with TRBJ2-1; 7 bases align to TRBD1. Per the germline V gene, CDR1 is MGHRA and CDR2 is YSYEKL. V shed 2 bases, J shed 6 bases, and the junction held 1 base outside the gene matches. This CDR3 is 13 amino acids long. Written as DNA, the CDR3 is TGCGCCAGCAGCCAAAACAGGGGCAATGAGCAGTTCTTC. Its translation: CASSQNRGNEQFF.

The chain recombines TRBV25-1 with TRBJ2-3; TRBD2 matches at 14 bases. This CDR3 contains 18 residues. Germline V gene lookup returns CDR1 MGHDK and CDR2 SYGVNS. V shed 1 base and J 2 bases; nucleotides not matched to a gene: 5. CDR3 protein: CASSELGTSGRLTDTQYF. The DNA for the CDR3 is TGTGCCAGCAGTGAATTGGGGACTAGCGGGAGACTCACAGATACGCAGTATTTT.

CDR3 nucleotides: TGTGCCAGCAGCGGCGGGGGCTCGGGAGAGACCCAGTACTTC. Its translation is CASSGGGSGETQYF. This chain connects TRBV2 to TRBJ2-5, with D possibly being TRBD2 (7 bases). Germline-derived CDR1 and CDR2 are SNHLY and FYNNEI. V lost 6 bases, J lost 4 bases, and 15 bases lay in between. This CDR3 has 14 amino acids.

The chain combines TRBV19 with TRBJ2-3; D is undetermined. CDR1 and CDR2 from the germline V gene are LNHDA and SQIVND (reference sequence). CDR3 length equals 12 residues. V lost 6 bases to trimming and J lost 0 bases, with 4 bases between them. The CDR3: CASRQSTDTQYF. The CDR3 DNA reads as TGTGCCAGTAGACAGAGCACAGATACGCAGTATTTT.

This clone was recorded a few times. The V and J genes are TRBV7-2 and TRBJ2-3, with 11 nucleotides matching TRBD2. J gave up 2 bases and V 6 bases, and 4 bases lay outside the gene matches. Germline CDR1 is SGHTA and CDR2 is FQGNSA. The length of the CDR3 is 15 residues. The CDR3 loop reads CASRSGLAATDTQYF. The DNA for the CDR3 is TGTGCCAGCAGGTCGGGACTAGCGGCCACAGATACGCAGTATTTT.

V and J are TRBV5-1 and TRBJ2-1, with 10 bases fitting TRBD2. Germline values: CDR1 SGHRS, CDR2 YFSETQ. Trimming cost V 3 bases and J 4 bases; bases outside gene matches: 1. The CDR3 loop spans 14 amino acids. The CDR3 protein is CASSSSGGYNEQFF. For the CDR3, the DNA is TGCGCCAGCAGCTCTAGCGGGGGTTACAATGAGCAGTTCTTC. The full variable domain, rest sourced from reference TRBV5-1 and TRBJ2-1, is KAGVTQTPRYLIKTRGQQVTLSCSPISGHRSVSWYQQTPGQGLQFLFEYFSETQRNKGNFPGRFSGRQFSNSRSEMNVSTLELGDSALYLCASSSSGGYNEQFFGPGTRLTVL.

The gene calls are TRBV7-2 and TRBJ1-6; 7 positions agree with TRBD1. Losses at the gene ends were 3 bases for V and 9 bases for J; bases not matched to a gene: 11. Germline CDR1 reads SGHTA; CDR2 reads FQGNSA. The CDR3 spans 16 residues. CDR3 residues: CASSFSADRTSSPLHF. DNA of the CDR3: TGTGCCAGCAGCTTTAGTGCGGACAGGACTAGTTCACCCCTCCACTTT.

This clone was observed once. An end of the junction does not agree with germline; a read error may underlie this. The chain employs TRBV18 and TRBJ2-7; 8 nucleotides line up with TRBD1. The CDR3 loop spans 15 amino acids. Germline values: CDR1 KGHSH, CDR2 LQKENI. CDR3 amino acids: CASSTPGQAAGEQYF. The CDR3 DNA sequence: TGTGCCAGCTCAACACCGGGACAGGCCGCCGGCGAGCAGTACTTC.

This chain joins TRBV18 and TRBJ2-7, with 9 bases lining up with TRBD1. CDR3 length: 16 residues. Germline assignment: CDR1 KGHSH and CDR2 LQKENI. The V segment lost 2 bases and the J segment 6 bases; nucleotides outside the gene matches: 11. DNA of the CDR3: TGTGCCAGCTCACCAACTCGTCCCGGGACAGGGACCGAGCAGTACTTC. Translated, it gives CASSPTRPGTGTEQYF.

The chain is built from TRBV5-6 and TRBJ2-7; TRBD1 might be the D (5 bases). Between the trimmed V and J ends, which lost 0 bases and 2 bases, there was a span of 12 bases. Germline loops: CDR1 SGHDT, CDR2 YYEEEE. This CDR3 region has 15 residues. DNA of the CDR3: TGTGCCAGCAGCTTGGCCTTGCAGGGCCCCTACGAGCAGTACTTC. It codes for CASSLALQGPYEQYF.

This chain connects TRBV7-6 to TRBJ2-7; maybe TRBD1 (6 bases). V was shortened by 3 bases and J by 2 bases, with 11 bases between the two germline ends. The germline V gene has CDR1 SGHVS and CDR2 FNYEAQ. This CDR3 is 14 amino acids long. The CDR3 sequence: CASSLGAVAYEQYF. CDR3 coding DNA: TGTGCCAGCAGCTTGGGGGCAGTAGCCTACGAGCAGTACTTC. Together with reference TRBV7-6 and TRBJ2-7, the CDR3 gives the full variable domain: GAGVSQSPRYKVTKRGQDVALRCDPISGHVSLYWYRQALGQGPEFLTYFNYEAQQDKSGLPNDRFSAERPEGSISTLTIQRTEQRDSAMYRCASSLGAVAYEQYFGPGTRLTVT.

The chain combines TRBV6-1 with TRBJ2-7; 12 nucleotides align to TRBD1. Germline-derived CDR1 and CDR2 are MNHNS and SASEGT. This CDR3 spans 15 amino acids. Trimming took 3 bases from V and 6 from J; bases not matched to a gene: 6. CDR3 in amino acids: CASSEGQGALSEQYF. The CDR3 DNA is TGTGCCAGCAGTGAGGGACAGGGGGCGTTAAGCGAGCAGTACTTC.

V is TRBV18 and J is TRBJ2-6, with 7 bases that match TRBD2. The CDR3 is made up of 18 amino acids. Germline values: CDR1 KGHSH, CDR2 LQKENI. The trim removed 2 bases at V and 4 bases at J, leaving 11 bases unmatched. The CDR3 nucleotides are TGTGCCAGCTCACCAAGGAGAGGGGACTACTCCGGGGCCAACGTCCTGACTTTC. It yields the protein CASSPRRGDYSGANVLTF.

Here the CDR3 DNA reads TGTGCCAGTAGTATCTCGGGAATCGGCCCCTACGAGCAGTACTTC. It specifies CASSISGIGPYEQYF. The rearrangement links TRBV19 to TRBJ2-5, with D possibly matching TRBD2 (5 bases). The DNA end lines up better with TRBJ2-7; the J call may be wrong. The CDR3 covers 15 residues. Per the germline V gene, CDR1 is LNHDA and CDR2 is SQIVND (reference sequence).

V gene TRBV29-1 combines with J gene TRBJ2-1; 7 positions agree with TRBD2. J was trimmed by 0 bases and V by 8 bases; bases with no gene match: 7. Germline CDR1 reads SQVTM; CDR2 reads ANQGSEA. This CDR3 comprises 14 residues. CDR3 amino acids: CSTSSGYSYNEQFF. As DNA, the CDR3 is TGCAGCACGTCTAGCGGATACTCCTACAATGAGCAGTTCTTC.

The chain is built from TRBV2 and TRBJ1-1; TRBD1 matches at 9 bases. The V and J ends lost 6 bases and 8 bases, in that order; junction bases with no gene match: 7. Germline V gene lookup returns CDR1 SNHLY and CDR2 FYNNEI. CDR3 size: 13 residues. CDR3 residues: CASSLQGAGEAFF. DNA for the CDR3: TGTGCCAGCAGCTTACAGGGGGCCGGGGAAGCTTTCTTT.

The rearrangement joins TRBV7-8 to TRBJ2-3; either TRBD1 or TRBD2 may supply D (5 bases each). The V gene's germline CDR1 is SGHVS and CDR2 FQNEAQ. V was pared by 4 bases and J by 1 base, with 12 bases between. This CDR3 has 15 amino acids. Here the CDR3 DNA reads TGTGCCAGCAGCTCGAGACTGGGACGCACAGATACGCAGTATTTT. Protein product: CASSSRLGRTDTQYF.